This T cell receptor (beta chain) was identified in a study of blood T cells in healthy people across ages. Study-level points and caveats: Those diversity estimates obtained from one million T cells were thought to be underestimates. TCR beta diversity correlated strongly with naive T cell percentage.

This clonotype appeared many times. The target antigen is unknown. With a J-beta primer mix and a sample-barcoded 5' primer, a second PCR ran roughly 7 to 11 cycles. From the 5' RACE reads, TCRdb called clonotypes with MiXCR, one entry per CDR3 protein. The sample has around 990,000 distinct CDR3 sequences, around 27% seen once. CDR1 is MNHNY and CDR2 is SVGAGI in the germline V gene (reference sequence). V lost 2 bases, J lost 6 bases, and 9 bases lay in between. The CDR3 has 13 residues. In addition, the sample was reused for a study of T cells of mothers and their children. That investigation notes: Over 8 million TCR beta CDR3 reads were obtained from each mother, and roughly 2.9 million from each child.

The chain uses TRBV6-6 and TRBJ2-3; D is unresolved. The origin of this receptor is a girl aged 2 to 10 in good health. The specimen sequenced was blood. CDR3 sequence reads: CASSYGSGDTQYF. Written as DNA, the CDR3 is TGTGCCAGCAGTTACGGAAGTGGGGATACGCAGTATTTT.